Listed below are T cell receptor beta chains from one sample, sequenced in a study of T cells in pancreatic ductal adenocarcinoma. Sequencing used immunoSEQ multiplex PCR; TCRdb keeps in-frame clones, though not all of them. The sample has 4,500 to 5,000 clones, more than 60% seen once. The sequencing sample was made of pancreatic tumor tissue. These receptors all stem from a human donor with pancreatic ductal adenocarcinoma. The donor label of this sample is uncertain. Each CDR3 is given with its conserved first and last residue. D genes are given only for firm matches.

TRBV27	-	TRBJ2-2	TGTGCCAGCAGTTTGGGACCCCACAACACCGGGGAGCTGTTTTTT	CASSLGPHNTGELFF
TRBV16	TRBD1	TRBJ1-2	TGTGCCAGCAGCCCTCTTCTTTTAGGGACAGGGATCTATGGCTACACCTTC	CASSPLLLGTGIYGYTF
TRBV9	-	TRBJ1-3	TGTGCCAGCAGCGTAGATCCAGGGTCGGGTCCTGGAAACACCATATATTTT	CASSVDPGSGPGNTIYF
TRBV5-6	-	TRBJ2-1	TGTGCCAGCAGCACGTATTACAATGAGCAGTTCTTC	CASSTYYNEQFF
TRBV4-2	-	TRBJ2-1	TGTGCCAGCAGCCAGGAACCGGGATCCCCCGGAAATGAGCAGTTCTTC	CASSQEPGSPGNEQFF
TRBV10-3	TRBD1	TRBJ1-1	TGTGCCATCAGTGAGTTCCCATTGGGACAGGGGATGAACACTGAAGCTTTCTTT	CAISEFPLGQGMNTEAFF
TRBV10-3	TRBD1	TRBJ1-4	TGTGCCATCCGGGGACAGCAAAATGAAAAACTGTTTTTT	CAIRGQQNEKLFF
TRBV15	-	TRBJ1-2	TGTGCCACCAGCCCGGGTCGGGGAGACTATGGCTACACCTTC	CATSPGRGDYGYTF
TRBV15	TRBD2	TRBJ2-3	TGTGCCACCAGCACTAGCGGGGGGGCCGATACGCAGTATTTT	CATSTSGGADTQYF
TRBV7-9	-	TRBJ1-1	TGTGCCAGCAGCCTAGGAACGGTGGCTGAAGCTTTCTTT	CASSLGTVAEAFF